This T cell receptor (beta chain) was captured in a study of blood T cells in healthy people across ages. Study-wide results and caveats: Significant beta diversity loss was already apparent by age around 36, declining roughly linearly. More naive CD4+ cells and higher diversity marked long-lived donors relative to aged donors.

Of note for this clonotype: What it binds is not known.

Combining a sample-barcoded 5' primer with a J-beta primer mix, a second PCR ran for about 7 to 12 cycles. TCRdb reprocessed the 5' RACE reads via MiXCR and lists one record per CDR3 protein. The sample has around 1,600,000 distinct CDR3 sequences, 35% to 45% seen once. The CDR3 consists of 14 residues. Germline V gene data show CDR1 as SQVTM and CDR2 as ANQGSEA. Every sample had a minimum of 6.5 million PBMCs isolated. The sequenced sample was blood. This chain joins TRBV29-1 and TRBJ2-1; 9 nucleotides line up with TRBD1. The J call may be in error: the DNA end matches TRBJ2-7 better. The receptor's source is a young woman in good health. The CDR3, as DNA: TGCAGCGGCCGACAGGGGGTCTCCTACAATGAGCAGTACTTC. Amino acids: CSGRQGVSYNEQYF.